Shown below are 21 T cell receptor beta chains from a single sample sequenced in a study of OX40 agonist ivuxolimab in advanced cancers. The method was the immunoSEQ multiplex PCR assay. Drawn from immuneACCESS, this table holds only the in-frame rearrangements with V and J called that TCRdb kept. Clones are partly lost; checked studies trace under half to an unresolved V gene and leave the rest unexplained. This sample is represented by some 110,000 clones; about 93% of them were singletons. The leading ten clones occupy 0.15% to 0.19% of the sample. The sequencing here drew on CD4+ or CD8+ T cells sorted from blood, taken in a trial of the OX40 agonist ivuxolimab. The receptor set was obtained from an adult with an advanced solid tumor such as melanoma, head and neck, liver or kidney cancer.

The CDR3 DNA reads as TGTGCCTCCCAGGAAGGACAGGGGGAGTGGGGTGAGCAGTTCTTC. Translation gives CASQEGQGEWGEQFF. This chain uses TRBV9 with TRBJ2-1; 10 bases are shared with TRBD1. CDR1 and CDR2 from the germline V gene are SGDLS and YYNGEE. The CDR3 covers 15 residues. Trimming removed 10 bases from V and 9 bases from J; junction bases left unmatched: 16.

This clone was recorded a few times. The chain couples TRBV5-1 to TRBJ2-2, with TRBD1 matching 7 bases. This CDR3 is built from 14 residues. The trim removed 4 bases at V and 4 bases at J, leaving 4 bases unmatched. Germline values: CDR1 SGHRS, CDR2 YFSETQ. Written as DNA, the CDR3 is TGCGCCAGCAGCGACTACAGGGGCACCGGGGAGCTGTTTTTT. Translated: CASSDYRGTGELFF.

The V and J genes are TRBV7-2 and TRBJ2-1; TRBD1 matches at 10 bases. Germline trimming cut 3 bases from V and 8 bases from J; bases unmatched to any gene: 4. This CDR3 has 14 amino acids. The germline CDR1 and CDR2 sequences are SGHTA and FQGNSA. The CDR3 DNA reads TGTGCCAGCAGCTTCGACAGGGGGCGGGATGAGCAGTTCTTC. Protein product: CASSFDRGRDEQFF.

The rearrangement uses TRBV7-2 and TRBJ1-4; D ambiguous. Trimming removed 4 bases at V and 7 bases at J, with 7 bases between. Germline V gives CDR1 SGHTA, CDR2 FQGNSA. The CDR3 runs to 12 residues. CDR3 nucleotide sequence: TGTGCCAGCAGCTATGCGGGTGAAAAACTGTTTTTT. It is translated as CASSYAGEKLFF. Based on the CDR3 plus reference TRBV7-2 and TRBJ1-4, the full variable domain is GAGVSQSPSNKVTEKGKDVELRCDPISGHTALYWYRQSLGQGLEFLIYFQGNSAPDKSGLPSDRFSAERTGGSVSTLTIQRTQQEDSAVYLCASSYAGEKLFFGSGTQLSVL.

Only one count was recorded for this clone. The chain employs TRBV7-8 and TRBJ1-5; no definite D call. Trimming removed 4 bases at V and 3 bases at J, with 10 bases between. Germline values: CDR1 SGHVS, CDR2 FQNEAQ. CDR3 length: 14 amino acids. DNA for the CDR3: TGTGCCAGCAGCTCAACGCAGGACAATCAGCCCCAGCATTTT. This translates into CASSSTQDNQPQHF.

This chain links TRBV7-2 with TRBJ1-2; possibly TRBD1 for D (5 bases). The length of the CDR3 is 14 residues. Germline CDR1 is SGHTA and CDR2 is FQGNSA. The V end was cut by 2 bases, the J end by 4 bases, with 11 bases between. Here the CDR3 DNA reads TGTGCCAGCAGCTTAAACGGAAGGGGCTATGGCTACACCTTC. It translates to CASSLNGRGYGYTF.

The chain uses TRBV5-6 and TRBJ2-5; D tentatively fits TRBD1 or TRBD2 (5 bases each). The CDR3 consists of 14 residues. Trimming shortened V by 4 bases and J by 1 base, and 11 bases separated the two germline ends. Germline-derived CDR1 and CDR2 are SGHDT and YYEEEE. The CDR3 nucleotides read TGTGCCAGCAGCCCAACGGGGCCCCAAGAGACCCAGTACTTC. Translated: CASSPTGPQETQYF. The full variable domain, with the rest looked up from reference TRBV5-6 and TRBJ2-5, is DAGVTQSPTHLIKTRGQQVTLRCSPKSGHDTVSWYQQALGQGPQFIFQYYEEEERQRGNFPDRFSGHQFPNYSSELNVNALLLGDSALYLCASSPTGPQETQYFGPGTRLLVL.

The chain recombines TRBV4-2 with TRBJ2-3; 8 nucleotides agree with TRBD2. The CDR3 covers 17 residues. Trimming removed 0 bases from V and 6 bases from J; junction bases left unmatched: 11. The germline gives CDR1 LGHNA, CDR2 YNFKEQ. CDR3 sequence reads: CASSQDLSGGAWDTQYF. CDR3 in DNA: TGTGCCAGCAGCCAAGACTTAAGCGGGGGCGCCTGGGATACGCAGTATTTT.

This clone was recorded once. One end of the junction is discordant with germline, which a read error may explain. This sequence joins TRBV28 and TRBJ1-1, with D uncertain. The CDR3 loop spans 12 amino acids. Germline CDR1 MDHEN, CDR2 SYDVKM. The CDR3 is CASSFRVGITLF. The CDR3 nucleotides are TGTGCCAGCAGTTTTCGGGTAGGGATAACCCTTTTT.

The chain carries TRBV7-3 and TRBJ1-1, with TRBD1 matching 7 bases. V trimming: 3 bases; J trimming: 9 bases; junction bases outside the gene matches: 7. The CDR3 length is 13 residues. Germline CDR1 is SGHTA and CDR2 is FQGTGA. The CDR3 DNA reads as TGTGCCAGCAGCTTTAAAACAGGGGACAAAGCTTTCTTT. Its protein product is CASSFKTGDKAFF.

The chain couples TRBV6-4 to TRBJ2-1; 7 nucleotides align to TRBD2. This CDR3 is 14 amino acids long. The J segment lost 7 bases and the V segment lost 1 base, leaving 4 bases of the junction unmatched. Germline CDR1 is MRHNA and CDR2 is SNTAGT. In DNA, the CDR3 is TGTGCCAGCAGTGACTTTGCGGGAGCTAATGAGCAGTTCTTC. Amino acids: CASSDFAGANEQFF.

This chain uses TRBV7-8 with TRBJ2-5, with 10 bases lining up with TRBD2. The V and J ends lost 1 base and 3 bases, in that order; junction bases with no gene match: 2. Germline V gives CDR1 SGHVS, CDR2 FQNEAQ. The CDR3 loop spans 15 amino acids. The CDR3 spells CASSLGSGRKETQYF. The CDR3 coding sequence is TGTGCCAGCAGCTTAGGTAGCGGGAGGAAAGAGACCCAGTACTTC.

The chain combines TRBV12-5 with TRBJ2-1; no clear D. Trimming took 4 bases from V and 10 from J, leaving 11 bases between them. This CDR3 has 12 residues. Germline V gives CDR1 LGHNT, CDR2 FRNRAP. The CDR3 is CASGSLQREQFF. The CDR3 DNA sequence: TGTGCTAGTGGTTCCCTACAGAGAGAGCAGTTCTTC.

This chain connects TRBV7-2 to TRBJ2-4, with 10 bases lining up with TRBD2. The V and J ends lost 5 bases and 8 bases, in that order; junction bases with no gene match: 18. This CDR3 spans 18 amino acids. Germline loops: CDR1 SGHTA, CDR2 FQGNSA. The CDR3 region has the DNA TGTGCCAGCAGCCGGAAGGTGTCTAGCGGGGGCTTGGTGGACATTCAGTACTTC. Protein sequence: CASSRKVSSGGLVDIQYF.

The rearrangement links TRBV19 to TRBJ1-2, with D tentatively TRBD1 (5 bases). Germline assignment: CDR1 LNHDA and CDR2 SQIVND (reference sequence). The CDR3 loop spans 16 amino acids. V lost 3 bases and J lost 3, with 17 bases in between. The CDR3 nucleotides read TGTGCCAGTAGTATCGGGGGACTGGGCGCGGACTATGGCTACACCTTC. As protein: CASSIGGLGADYGYTF.

This chain connects TRBV7-3 to TRBJ2-3; unclear D gene. This CDR3 comprises 15 residues. Trimming left V 3 bases short and J 1 base short, with 11 bases between. Germline assignment: CDR1 SGHTA and CDR2 FQGTGA. CDR3 DNA: TGTGCCAGCAGCTTTGTCGGGTCCGGCACAGATACGCAGTATTTT. It specifies CASSFVGSGTDTQYF.

The CDR3 bases are TGTGCCAGCAGTGAGATAGGGAGGGAGCCCCAGCATTTT. Translation: CASSEIGREPQHF. The chain links TRBV6-1 to TRBJ1-5; D is undetermined. CDR3 length equals 13 residues. Trimming took 3 bases from V and 8 from J, leaving 11 bases between them. The germline CDR1 and CDR2 sequences are MNHNS and SASEGT.

The rearrangement joins TRBV6-1 to TRBJ1-6; perhaps TRBD1 as D (5 bases). In germline, CDR1 is MNHNS, CDR2 SASEGT. The CDR3 loop spans 12 amino acids. Trimming shortened V by 1 base and J by 15 bases, and 10 bases separated the two germline ends. For the CDR3, the DNA is TGTGCCAGCAGTGAAGGGGGGTCCATCCTCCACTTT. This encodes CASSEGGSILHF.

The chain joins TRBV27 to TRBJ1-5; D gene uncertain. Deletions cut 5 bases from V and 3 bases from J, with 11 bases between. The CDR3 spans 14 residues. Germline values: CDR1 MNHEY, CDR2 SMNVEV (reference sequence). The CDR3 coding sequence is TGTGCCAGCAGTCCGGAGATCAACAATCAGCCCCAGCATTTT. Amino acid sequence: CASSPEINNQPQHF.

This chain joins TRBV28 and TRBJ2-3; 9 positions match TRBD2. V was pared by 2 bases and J by 6 bases, with 9 bases of the junction left unmatched. Germline V gene lookup returns CDR1 MDHEN and CDR2 SYDVKM. The CDR3 runs to 16 residues. The CDR3 spells CASSLKGSGSWDTQYF. The CDR3, as DNA: TGTGCCAGCAGTTTAAAGGGTAGCGGGAGTTGGGATACGCAGTATTTT.

The chain is built from TRBV25-1 and TRBJ1-4; the D is unclear. Germline values: CDR1 MGHDK, CDR2 SYGVNS. Trimming took off 2 bases at V and 4 bases at J, with 14 bases between the two ends. The CDR3 runs 16 residues. The CDR3 spells CASSETGVFNNEKLFF. As DNA, the CDR3 is TGTGCCAGCAGTGAAACCGGGGTTTTCAATAATGAAAAACTGTTTTTT.